These T cell receptor beta chains were read from a single sample in a study of cytomegalovirus exposure and HLA in healthy donors. Sequencing was performed with immunoSEQ multiplex PCR; in TCRdb, only in-frame clones are kept and a portion is missing. The sample holds 150,000 to 200,000 clones, about 88% seen once. Source material: PBMCs. The source is a woman aged 18-30 years in good health and CMV-seronegative. Each CDR3 is given with its conserved first and last residue. The D gene is left open where the match is weak. Not all rows give a size; the values are once, few, many and, for expanded clones, a class.

d_call clone_size j_call v_call cdr3_aa cdr3_nt
TRBD1 NA TRBJ2-2 TRBV2 CASTLLGQPPGTGELFF TGTGCCAGCACCCTCCTGGGACAGCCCCCAGGCACCGGGGAGCTGTTTTTT
NA NA TRBJ1-2 TRBV30 CAWSGGEGRNYGYTF TGTGCCTGGAGTGGTGGAGAGGGGAGGAACTATGGCTACACCTTC
NA NA TRBJ2-7 TRBV11-2 CASSPIQRDGAYEQYF TGTGCCAGCAGCCCGATTCAGAGGGATGGGGCCTACGAGCAGTACTTC
TRBD2 NA TRBJ2-7 TRBV4-2 CASSQDAGAIYEQYF TGTGCCAGCAGCCAAGATGCGGGAGCTATCTACGAGCAGTACTTC
TRBD1 NA TRBJ1-5 TRBV7-2 CASSLVQGINQPQHF TGTGCCAGCAGCTTAGTACAGGGGATTAATCAGCCCCAGCATTTT
NA once TRBJ1-2 TRBV27 CASGTGNGYTF TGTGCCAGCGGTACAGGGAATGGCTACACCTTC
NA few TRBJ2-4 TRBV28 CAPEGGATDIQYF TGTGCCCCCGAAGGGGGGGCCACGGACATTCAGTACTTC
NA once TRBJ1-3 TRBV19 CASSIQGGINTIYF TGTGCCAGTAGTATTCAGGGTGGGATAAACACCATATATTTT
TRBD1 NA TRBJ1-4 TRBV19 CASSLAGGDEKLFF TGTGCCAGTAGTTTGGCAGGGGGCGATGAAAAACTGTTTTTT
TRBD1 few TRBJ1-5 TRBV4-1 CASSIRTGDSNQPQHF TGCGCCAGCAGCATAAGGACAGGGGATAGCAATCAGCCCCAGCATTTT
NA NA TRBJ1-1 TRBV19 CASKGLLGTEAFF TGTGCCAGTAAGGGGCTACTGGGAACTGAAGCTTTCTTT
NA NA TRBJ1-2 TRBV13 CASSLDWRTASPGYTF TGTGCCAGCAGCTTAGATTGGCGGACAGCCTCCCCAGGCTACACCTTC
NA few TRBJ1-4 TRBV19 CASSIMAGPWNEKLFF TGTGCCAGTAGTATTATGGCGGGTCCGTGGAATGAAAAACTGTTTTTT
NA NA TRBJ2-7 TRBV28 CAIRQLLYEQYF TGTGCCATTCGACAGCTACTCTACGAGCAGTACTTC
NA NA TRBJ2-5 TRBV5-4 CASSFGSGALQETQYF TGTGCCAGCAGCTTCGGGTCAGGGGCTCTGCAAGAGACCCAGTACTTC
NA NA TRBJ2-3 TRBV5-1 CASSRLPHEAPSTDTQYF TGCGCCAGCAGCAGATTGCCCCATGAAGCCCCTAGCACAGATACGCAGTATTTT
TRBD1 NA TRBJ1-2 TRBV6-5 CASSYSRRQGANGYTF TGTGCCAGCAGTTACTCCCGGAGACAGGGGGCGAATGGCTACACCTTC
NA NA TRBJ2-5 TRBV6-5 CASSYGGEETQYF TGTGCCAGCAGTTACGGCGGGGAAGAGACCCAGTACTTC
TRBD2 NA TRBJ2-1 TRBV4-2 CASSQGGGWENLDEQFF TGTGCCAGCAGCCAAGGGGGAGGGTGGGAGAACCTAGATGAGCAGTTCTTC
TRBD1 NA TRBJ2-7 TRBV6-6 CASSYRQGRYEQYF TGTGCCAGCAGTTATAGACAGGGGCGGTACGAGCAGTACTTC
NA few TRBJ2-7 TRBV6-6 CASSWAPGYEQYF TGTGCCAGCAGTTGGGCCCCGGGGTACGAGCAGTACTTC
NA few TRBJ1-1 TRBV19 CASSPWTANTEAFF TGTGCCAGTAGTCCCTGGACAGCGAACACTGAAGCTTTCTTT
TRBD2 once TRBJ2-1 TRBV6-5 CASTYSGGAYNEQFF TGTGCCAGCACTTATAGCGGGGGGGCCTACAATGAGCAGTTCTTC
TRBD2 NA TRBJ2-1 TRBV30 CARAGGTGVNEQFF TGTGCCCGAGCGGGGGGGACAGGAGTCAATGAGCAGTTCTTC
NA NA TRBJ2-7 TRBV7-8 CASSPSAGSEQYF TGTGCCAGCAGCCCCTCGGCGGGATCCGAGCAGTACTTC
NA NA TRBJ2-1 TRBV19 CASSIPTVNEQFF TGTGCCAGTAGTATTCCGACAGTCAATGAGCAGTTCTTC
NA NA TRBJ2-7 TRBV7-8 CASSFEGALREQYF TGTGCCAGCAGCTTCGAAGGGGCATTAAGGGAGCAGTACTTC
TRBD1 NA TRBJ1-1 TRBV7-2 CASSLQTGGPTEAFF TGTGCCAGCAGCCTTCAGACAGGGGGTCCCACTGAAGCTTTCTTT
NA NA TRBJ2-5 TRBV2 CASSEARGTETQYF TGTGCCAGCAGTGAAGCGCGGGGCACGGAGACCCAGTACTTC
TRBD2 NA TRBJ2-3 TRBV9 CASSGTSGGPSTDTQYF TGTGCCAGCAGCGGCACTAGCGGGGGACCTAGCACAGATACGCAGTATTTT
TRBD2 NA TRBJ2-7 TRBV28 CASSLAGGLTEQYF TGTGCCAGCAGTTTAGCGGGAGGCCTCACCGAGCAGTACTTC
NA once TRBJ2-3 TRBV9 CASKDGSGTDTQYF TGTGCCAGCAAGGACGGGAGCGGCACAGATACGCAGTATTTT
TRBD1 once TRBJ2-7 TRBV10-2 CASSGRLGQGSYEQYF TGCGCCAGCAGTGGCCGTTTAGGACAGGGCTCCTACGAGCAGTACTTC
NA NA TRBJ1-2 TRBV7-2 CASTQRGAGYTF TGTGCCAGCACTCAAAGGGGCGCTGGCTACACCTTC
TRBD2 NA TRBJ2-1 TRBV30 CAWSKASGNNEQFF TGTGCCTGGAGTAAGGCTAGCGGAAACAATGAGCAGTTCTTC
NA NA TRBJ2-2 TRBV9 CASSVSPGELFF TGTGCCAGCAGCGTATCTCCCGGGGAGCTGTTTTTT
NA NA TRBJ1-5 TRBV6-6 CASSPAGSGAQHF TGTGCCAGCAGCCCCGCGGGCTCGGGGGCCCAGCATTTT
TRBD2 NA TRBJ2-5 TRBV27 CASSLLARLAGGPQETQYF TGTGCCAGCAGTTTATTGGCCCGACTAGCGGGGGGGCCTCAAGAGACCCAGTACTTC
NA NA TRBJ2-6 TRBV5-1 CASSEASGANVLTF TGCGCCAGCAGTGAAGCCTCTGGGGCCAACGTCCTGACTTTC